The 10 T cell receptor beta chains presented below share a single source sample, sequenced in a study of blood T cell repertoires in COVID-19. Here immunoSEQ multiplex PCR was the method, and the copy in TCRdb shows in-frame clones only, minus some. The sample includes over 45,000 clones, around nine tenths seen only once; the top ten take roughly an eighth. Sequencing was performed on peripheral blood. The source of these receptors is a woman aged 55-70 years with active COVID-19.

The V and J genes are TRBV6-2 or TRBV6-3 and TRBJ2-1, with 16 bases matching TRBD2. V shed 6 bases, J shed 4 bases, and the junction held 9 bases outside the gene matches. Germline assignment: CDR1 MNHEY and CDR2 SVGEGT. The CDR3 is made up of 18 amino acids. CDR3 nucleotide sequence: TGTGCCAGCAGCCTAACGGGACTAGCGGGGGGGATGTACAATGAGCAGTTCTTC. Amino acids: CASSLTGLAGGMYNEQFF.

This chain connects TRBV6-5 to TRBJ1-1; possibly TRBD1 for D (5 bases). The CDR3 spans 14 residues. Germline CDR1 is MNHEY and CDR2 is SVGAGI. Trimming stripped 2 bases from V and 4 bases from J, with 11 bases between. The CDR3 reads CASSYETARTEAFF. As DNA, the CDR3 is TGTGCCAGCAGTTACGAGACAGCGCGCACTGAAGCTTTCTTT.

This chain joins TRBV18 and TRBJ2-2; 9 bases map to TRBD1. Germline CDR1 and CDR2: KGHSH and LQKENI. V lost 1 base and J lost 4; bases outside the gene matches: 10. The CDR3 spans 18 residues. CDR3 sequence (DNA): TGTGCCAGCTCACCACTGTTCCGGGACAGGGTATCCACCGGGGAGCTGTTTTTT. Translating it yields CASSPLFRDRVSTGELFF. Based on the CDR3 plus reference TRBV18 and TRBJ2-2, the full variable domain is NAGVMQNPRHLVRRRGQEARLRCSPMKGHSHVYWYRQLPEEGLKFMVYLQKENIIDESGMPKERFSAEFPKEGPSILRIQQVVRGDSAAYFCASSPLFRDRVSTGELFFGEGSRLTVL.

The rearrangement links TRBV30 to TRBJ1-1; perhaps TRBD1 as D (6 bases). CDR3 length: 11 residues. Per the germline V gene, CDR1 is GTSNPN and CDR2 is SVGIG (reference sequence). Trimming left V 3 bases short and J 8 bases short, with 10 bases between. The CDR3: CAWRLQGEAFF. The DNA of the CDR3 is TGTGCCTGGAGACTCCAGGGGGAAGCTTTCTTT.

The chain uses TRBV7-3 and TRBJ1-6, with a tentative D call TRBD1 (6 bases). CDR1 and CDR2 (germline): SGHTA, FQGTGA. The CDR3 runs to 14 residues. Trimming left V 3 bases short and J 6 bases short, with 9 bases between. The CDR3 DNA reads as TGTGCCAGCAGCTTGGGGGCGCGTAATTCACCCCTCCACTTT. Translated, it gives CASSLGARNSPLHF. Using reference TRBV7-3 and TRBJ1-6 for the parts outside the CDR3, the full variable domain is GAGVSQTPSNKVTEKGKYVELRCDPISGHTALYWYRQSLGQGPEFLIYFQGTGAADDSGLPNDRFFAVRPEGSVSTLKIQRTERGDSAVYLCASSLGARNSPLHFGNGTRLTVT.

The rearrangement links TRBV2 to TRBJ1-5; 12 positions agree with TRBD1. Losses at the gene ends were 4 bases for V and 4 bases for J; bases not matched to a gene: 5. Germline-derived CDR1 and CDR2 are SNHLY and FYNNEI. The CDR3 extends over 16 amino acids. The CDR3, as DNA: TGTGCCAGCAGTGGTTGGGACAGGGGGCGGAATCAGCCCCAGCATTTT. It codes for CASSGWDRGRNQPQHF.

The chain joins TRBV18 to TRBJ2-2; possibly TRBD1 for D (5 bases). This CDR3 comprises 16 residues. V lost 6 bases and J lost 5, with 19 bases in between. The germline V gene encodes CDR1 KGHSH and CDR2 LQKENI. The CDR3 bases are TGTGCCAGCTCTCTAAAGGGGCCCCCAGGAACCGGGGAGCTGTTTTTT. Amino acid sequence: CASSLKGPPGTGELFF.

The V and J genes are TRBV5-1 and TRBJ2-3, with 12 nucleotides matching TRBD2. The CDR3 is made up of 19 amino acids. Germline CDR1 SGHRS, CDR2 YFSETQ. V was clipped by 2 bases and J by 6 bases; unmatched bases: 16. CDR3 sequence (DNA): TGCGCCAGCAGCTTTAGGGGCAGTGGACTAGCGGGGACTCTCGATACGCAGTATTTT. Protein sequence: CASSFRGSGLAGTLDTQYF. Based on the CDR3 plus reference TRBV5-1 and TRBJ2-3, the full variable domain is KAGVTQTPRYLIKTRGQQVTLSCSPISGHRSVSWYQQTPGQGLQFLFEYFSETQRNKGNFPGRFSGRQFSNSRSEMNVSTLELGDSALYLCASSFRGSGLAGTLDTQYFGPGTRLTVL.

The chain carries TRBV2 and TRBJ1-3; D is ambiguous. This CDR3 region has 16 residues. Germline V gene data show CDR1 as SNHLY and CDR2 as FYNNEI. Trimming removed 0 bases at V and 0 bases at J, with 9 bases between. Written as DNA, the CDR3 is TGTGCCAGCAGTGAAGCGCGACTGAACTCTGGAAACACCATATATTTT. Protein product: CASSEARLNSGNTIYF.

The chain recombines TRBV18 with TRBJ1-1, with D possibly matching TRBD1 (5 bases). Germline CDR1 and CDR2: KGHSH and LQKENI. V was cut by 6 bases and J by 7 bases, with 24 bases left in between. This CDR3 region has 16 residues. As DNA, the CDR3 is TGTGCCAGCTCCCAGAGCAGGGCCCAAGGGGTAGTTGAAGCTTTCTTT. As protein: CASSQSRAQGVVEAFF.